This T cell receptor beta chain was found in a study of cytotoxic CD8 clonotypes in ibrutinib-treated CLL. Comments on this clone: The antigen is not known.

Overall study findings and caveats: Baseline clonality, higher than in age-matched healthy donors, tracked circulating CD8+ T-cell counts.

TCRdb's table, derived via immunoSEQ multiplex PCR, lists solely in-frame clones and lacks some. This sample has 26,000 or so clones, with 62% found just once. The source material was PBMCs, sampled before ibrutinib treatment. This TCR came from a human donor with chronic lymphocytic leukemia.

The CDR3: CASSFGSEQFF. The CDR3 coding sequence is TGTGCCAGCAGCTTCGGGTCTGAGCAGTTCTTC. The V gene is TRBV5-4, the J gene TRBJ2-1; D uncertain. This CDR3 is 11 amino acids long. Trimming cost V 2 bases and J 9 bases, with 6 bases left between them. Germline-derived CDR1 and CDR2 are SGHNT and YYREEE (reference sequence).